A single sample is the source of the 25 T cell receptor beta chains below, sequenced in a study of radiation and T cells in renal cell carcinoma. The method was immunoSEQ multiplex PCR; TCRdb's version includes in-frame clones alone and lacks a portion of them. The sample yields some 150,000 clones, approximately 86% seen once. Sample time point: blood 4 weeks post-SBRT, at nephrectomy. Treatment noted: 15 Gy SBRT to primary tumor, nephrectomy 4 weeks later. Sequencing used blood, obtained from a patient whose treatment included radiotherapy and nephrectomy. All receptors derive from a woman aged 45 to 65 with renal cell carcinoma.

The CDR3 nucleotides read TGTGCCAGCAGGAGGGAAGGAGGAAAGACCCAGTACTTC. It yields the protein CASRREGGKTQYF. V and J are TRBV11-2 and TRBJ2-5; D may be TRBD2 (5 bases). Germline CDR1 is SGHAT and CDR2 is FQNNGV. Trimming took 6 bases from V and 6 from J, leaving 14 bases between them. This CDR3 comprises 13 residues.

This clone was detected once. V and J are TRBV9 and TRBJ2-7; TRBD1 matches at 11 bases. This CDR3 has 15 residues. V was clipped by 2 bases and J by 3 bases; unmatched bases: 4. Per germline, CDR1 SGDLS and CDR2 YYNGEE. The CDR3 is CASSVGQGAGYEQYF. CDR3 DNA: TGTGCCAGCAGCGTTGGACAGGGGGCCGGCTACGAGCAGTACTTC.

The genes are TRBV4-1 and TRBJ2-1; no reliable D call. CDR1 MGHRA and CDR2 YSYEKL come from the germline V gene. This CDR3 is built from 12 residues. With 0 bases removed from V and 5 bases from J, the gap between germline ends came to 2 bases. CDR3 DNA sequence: TGCGCCAGCAGCCAAGAAAACAATGAGCAGTTCTTC. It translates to CASSQENNEQFF.

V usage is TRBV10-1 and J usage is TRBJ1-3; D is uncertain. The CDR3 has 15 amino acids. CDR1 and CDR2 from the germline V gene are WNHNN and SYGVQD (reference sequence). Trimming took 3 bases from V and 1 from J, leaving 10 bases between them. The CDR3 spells CASSDSGGSGNTIYF. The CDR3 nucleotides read TGCGCCAGCAGTGATTCGGGTGGTTCTGGAAACACCATATATTTT.

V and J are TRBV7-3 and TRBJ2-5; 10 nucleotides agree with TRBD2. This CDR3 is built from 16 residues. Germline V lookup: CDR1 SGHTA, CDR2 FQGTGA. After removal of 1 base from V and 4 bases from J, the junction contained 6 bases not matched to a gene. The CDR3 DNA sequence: TGTGCCAGCAGCTTAAACCCGAGACTAGCGGGAGAGACCCAGTACTTC. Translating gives CASSLNPRLAGETQYF.

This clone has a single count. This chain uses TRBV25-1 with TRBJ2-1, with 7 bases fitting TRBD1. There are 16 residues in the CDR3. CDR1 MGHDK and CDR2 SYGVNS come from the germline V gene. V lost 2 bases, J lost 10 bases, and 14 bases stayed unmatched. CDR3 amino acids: CASSEKIVEGAWEQFF. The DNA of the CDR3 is TGTGCCAGCAGTGAAAAAATCGTTGAGGGGGCGTGGGAGCAGTTCTTC.

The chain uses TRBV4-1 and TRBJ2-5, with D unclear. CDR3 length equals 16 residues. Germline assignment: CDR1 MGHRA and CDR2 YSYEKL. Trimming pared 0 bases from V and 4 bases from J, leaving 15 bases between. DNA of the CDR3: TGCGCCAGCAGCCAAGAAGATGGTACCGCCCTAGAGACCCAGTACTTC. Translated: CASSQEDGTALETQYF.

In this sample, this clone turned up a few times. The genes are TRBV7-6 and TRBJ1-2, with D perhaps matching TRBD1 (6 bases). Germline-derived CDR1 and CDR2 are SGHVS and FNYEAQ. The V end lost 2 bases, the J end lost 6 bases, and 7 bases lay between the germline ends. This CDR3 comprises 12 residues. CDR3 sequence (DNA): TGTGCCAGCAGCTTAAGGGGGGATGGCTACACCTTC. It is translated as CASSLRGDGYTF. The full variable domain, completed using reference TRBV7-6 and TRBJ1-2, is GAGVSQSPRYKVTKRGQDVALRCDPISGHVSLYWYRQALGQGPEFLTYFNYEAQQDKSGLPNDRFSAERPEGSISTLTIQRTEQRDSAMYRCASSLRGDGYTFGSGTRLTVV.

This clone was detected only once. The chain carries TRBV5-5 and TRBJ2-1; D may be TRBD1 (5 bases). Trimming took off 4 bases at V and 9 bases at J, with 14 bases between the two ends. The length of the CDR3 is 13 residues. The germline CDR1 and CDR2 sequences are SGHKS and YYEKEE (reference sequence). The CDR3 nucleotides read TGTGCCAGCAGCCGCGACAGTCTTGTTGAGCAGTTCTTC. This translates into CASSRDSLVEQFF. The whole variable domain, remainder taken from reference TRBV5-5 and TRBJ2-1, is DAGVTQSPTHLIKTRGQQVTLRCSPISGHKSVSWYQQVLGQGPQFIFQYYEKEERGRGNFPDRFSARQFPNYSSELNVNALLLGDSALYLCASSRDSLVEQFFGPGTRLTVL.

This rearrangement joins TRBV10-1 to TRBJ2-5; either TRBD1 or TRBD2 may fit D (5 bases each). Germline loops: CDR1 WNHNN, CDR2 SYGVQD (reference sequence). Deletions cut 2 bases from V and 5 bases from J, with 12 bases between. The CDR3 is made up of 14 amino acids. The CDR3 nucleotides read TGCGCCAGCAGTGAGGGGACCGTCTCGGAGACCCAGTACTTC. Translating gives CASSEGTVSETQYF.

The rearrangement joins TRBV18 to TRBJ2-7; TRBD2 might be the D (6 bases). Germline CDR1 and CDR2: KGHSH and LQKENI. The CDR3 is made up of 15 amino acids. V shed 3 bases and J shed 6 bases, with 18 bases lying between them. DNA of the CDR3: TGTGCCAGCTCACCCGGTGGCGGGACCTACTCCGAGCAGTACTTC. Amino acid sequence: CASSPGGGTYSEQYF.

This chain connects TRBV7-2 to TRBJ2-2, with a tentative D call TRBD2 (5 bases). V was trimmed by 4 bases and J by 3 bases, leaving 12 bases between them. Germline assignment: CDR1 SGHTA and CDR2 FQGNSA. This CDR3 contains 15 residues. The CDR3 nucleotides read TGTGCCAGCAGCTCGACTGAGGGTTACACCGGGGAGCTGTTTTTT. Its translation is CASSSTEGYTGELFF.

Here the CDR3 reads CSVERCGGVAGELFF. CDR3 coding DNA: TGCAGCGTTGAAAGATGCGGGGGGGTAGCCGGGGAGCTGTTTTTT. The genes are TRBV29-1 and TRBJ2-2; 9 nucleotides match TRBD2. Germline V gives CDR1 SQVTM, CDR2 ANQGSEA. V gave up 2 bases and J gave up 6 bases; unmatched junction bases: 7. The CDR3 is made up of 15 amino acids.

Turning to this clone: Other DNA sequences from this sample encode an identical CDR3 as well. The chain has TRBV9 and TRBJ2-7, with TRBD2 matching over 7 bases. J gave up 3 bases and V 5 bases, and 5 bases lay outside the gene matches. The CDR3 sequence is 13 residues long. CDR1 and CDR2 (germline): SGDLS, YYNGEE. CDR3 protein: CASSPASGYEQYF. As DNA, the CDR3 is TGTGCCAGCAGTCCAGCTAGCGGCTACGAGCAGTACTTC.

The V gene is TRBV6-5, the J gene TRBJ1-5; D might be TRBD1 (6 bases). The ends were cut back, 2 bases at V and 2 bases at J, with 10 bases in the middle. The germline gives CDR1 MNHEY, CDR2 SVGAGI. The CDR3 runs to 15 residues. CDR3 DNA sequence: TGTGCCAGCAGTTACGGAGCAGGGGGCAATCAGCCCCAGCATTTT. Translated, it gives CASSYGAGGNQPQHF.

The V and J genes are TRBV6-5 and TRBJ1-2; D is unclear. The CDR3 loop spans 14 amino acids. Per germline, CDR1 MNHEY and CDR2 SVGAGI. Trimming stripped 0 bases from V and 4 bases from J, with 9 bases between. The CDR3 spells CASSYSRGTYGYTF. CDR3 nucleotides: TGTGCCAGCAGTTACTCGCGGGGTACCTATGGCTACACCTTC.

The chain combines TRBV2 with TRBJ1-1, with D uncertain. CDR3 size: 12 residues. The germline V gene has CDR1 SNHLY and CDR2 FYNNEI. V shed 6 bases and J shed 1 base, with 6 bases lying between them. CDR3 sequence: CASSPRNTEAFF. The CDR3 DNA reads TGTGCCAGCAGCCCCCGGAACACTGAAGCTTTCTTT.

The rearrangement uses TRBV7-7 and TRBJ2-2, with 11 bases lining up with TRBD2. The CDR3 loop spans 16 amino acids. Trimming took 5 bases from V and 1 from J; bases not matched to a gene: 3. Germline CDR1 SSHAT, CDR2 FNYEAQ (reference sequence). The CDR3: CASSIGLAGNTGELFF. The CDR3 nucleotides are TGTGCCAGCAGCATAGGACTAGCGGGGAACACCGGGGAGCTGTTTTTT.

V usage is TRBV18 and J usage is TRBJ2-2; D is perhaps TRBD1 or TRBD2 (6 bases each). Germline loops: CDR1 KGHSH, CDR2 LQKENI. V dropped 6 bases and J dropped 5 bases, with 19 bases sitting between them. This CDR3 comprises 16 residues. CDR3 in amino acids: CASSHSRGQETGELFF. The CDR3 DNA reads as TGTGCCAGCTCGCACAGTCGGGGGCAGGAGACCGGGGAGCTGTTTTTT.

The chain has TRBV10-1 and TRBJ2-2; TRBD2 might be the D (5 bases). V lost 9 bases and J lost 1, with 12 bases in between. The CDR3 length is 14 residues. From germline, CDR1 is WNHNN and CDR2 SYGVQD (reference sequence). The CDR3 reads CASHSGLNTGELFF. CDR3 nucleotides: TGCGCCAGTCACAGCGGACTGAACACCGGGGAGCTGTTTTTT.

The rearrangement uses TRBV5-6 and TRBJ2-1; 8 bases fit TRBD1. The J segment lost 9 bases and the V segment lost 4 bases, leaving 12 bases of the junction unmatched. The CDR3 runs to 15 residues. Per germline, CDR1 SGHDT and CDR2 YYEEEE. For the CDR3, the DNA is TGTGCCAGCAGCCGTAACAGGGGGGTTGACGCTGAGCAGTTCTTC. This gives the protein CASSRNRGVDAEQFF.

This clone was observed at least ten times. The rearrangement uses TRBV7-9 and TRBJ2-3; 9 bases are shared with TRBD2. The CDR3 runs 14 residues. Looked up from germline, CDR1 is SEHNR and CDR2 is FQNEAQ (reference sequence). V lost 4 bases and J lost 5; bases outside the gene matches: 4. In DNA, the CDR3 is TGTGCCAGCAGCTCGACTAGCGGCGGAGATACGCAGTATTTT. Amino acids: CASSSTSGGDTQYF. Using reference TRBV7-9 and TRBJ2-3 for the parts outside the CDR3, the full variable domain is DTGVSQNPRHKITKRGQNVTFRCDPISEHNRLYWYRQTLGQGPEFLTYFQNEAQLEKSRLLSDRFSAERPKGSFSTLEIQRTEQGDSAMYLCASSSTSGGDTQYFGPGTRLTVL.

CDR3: CASSHQTTNTGELFF. CDR3 nucleotide sequence: TGCGCCAGCAGCCATCAGACTACGAACACCGGGGAGCTGTTTTTT. V is TRBV4-3 and J is TRBJ2-2; TRBD2 might be the D (5 bases). CDR1 and CDR2 (germline): LGHNA, YSLEER. The CDR3 extends over 15 amino acids. Trimming pared 3 bases from V and 0 bases from J, leaving 8 bases between.

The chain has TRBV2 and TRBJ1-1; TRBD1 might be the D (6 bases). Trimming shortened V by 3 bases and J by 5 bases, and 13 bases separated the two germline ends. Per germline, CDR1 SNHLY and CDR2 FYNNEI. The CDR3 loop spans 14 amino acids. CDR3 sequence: CASSDGDTGTEAFF. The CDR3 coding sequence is TGTGCCAGCAGTGACGGGGACACGGGGACTGAAGCTTTCTTT.

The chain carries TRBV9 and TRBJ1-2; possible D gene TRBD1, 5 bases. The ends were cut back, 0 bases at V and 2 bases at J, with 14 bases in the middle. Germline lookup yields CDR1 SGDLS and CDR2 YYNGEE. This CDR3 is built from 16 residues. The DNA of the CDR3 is TGTGCCAGCAGCGTAGCGGACACCACGTTAAACTATGGCTACACCTTC. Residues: CASSVADTTLNYGYTF. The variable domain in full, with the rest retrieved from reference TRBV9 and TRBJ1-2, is DSGVTQTPKHLITATGQRVTLRCSPRSGDLSVYWYQQSLDQGLQFLIQYYNGEERAKGNILERFSAQQFPDLHSELNLSSLELGDSALYFCASSVADTTLNYGYTFGSGTRLTVV.